This T cell receptor beta chain came from a study of vaccination effects on CD4 cells after COVID-19 (dated by TCRdb to 2022 to 2024). Context from the whole study: Two doses of either the BNT162b2 or the mRNA-1273 mRNA SARS-CoV-2 vaccine were administered to participants. In the study, cultures from other donors were sequenced using the Oncomine TCR Beta short-read assay on an Illumina iSeq 100. Altogether, around eleven COVID-19 convalescent patients and several SARS-CoV-2-naive healthy vaccine recipients made up the full study. Pre-vaccine samples were collected from a couple of convalescent patients 16 days and one week before the first dose, corresponding to 142 and 148 days after COVID-19 diagnosis. The study compared SARS-CoV-2 spike-specific CD4+ TCR repertoires before and after mRNA vaccination in COVID-19 convalescent patients and infection-naive vaccine recipients.

In the ViraFEST assay, PBMC were stimulated with viral peptide pools, and antigen-specific CD4+ T cell clonotypes were then identified by expansion using TCR sequencing. After less than 13 days of culture, CD4+ T cells were isolated with the EasySep CD4+ T cell isolation kit. Convalescent patients had PCR-confirmed SARS-CoV-2 infection between March and December 2020, before Alpha, Beta and Delta variants emerged in the United States. Each well held under 2.5 million PBMC cultured in IMDM containing roughly 5% human AB serum, 8.5 to 10 IU/ml IL-2 and gentamicin, along with roughly 10 ug/ml peptides. On days 3 and 7, half of the culture medium was replaced with fresh IL-2-containing medium. Unless otherwise noted, each peptide stimulation condition was cultured in triplicate wells. PBMC were separated from whole blood using Ficoll-Paque Plus gradient centrifugation and were then either cryopreserved at -140C or used fresh. Genomic DNA was extracted from cultured CD4+ T cells with the QIAamp micro DNA kit.

V and J are trimmed by 11 bases and 9 bases, and the gene matches miss 21 bases of the junction. CDR1 is given as LNHNV and CDR2 as YYDKDF, both from the germline V gene (reference sequence). The CDR3 numbers 16 residues from cysteine through phenylalanine. Here the CDR3 DNA is all that survives: 48 bases in frame from base 1. Study-wide conclusions, independent of this receptor: Among convalescent patients, the spike-reactive repertoire after vaccination was made up mainly of new vaccine-induced clones that were largely distinct from the clones induced by infection. The study was limited by a small number of convalescent patients, and early post-infection timepoints were lacking. At late post-vaccination timepoints, both infection-induced and vaccine-induced clones showed marked clonal contraction, consistent with waning T cell responses.

The receptor library was made with the immunoSEQ multiplex PCR assay. DNA from the cultured and isolated CD4+ T cells underwent TCR beta CDR3 sequencing. Turning to the authors' computational methods: Non-productive TCR sequences were removed, reads were trimmed to the CDR3 region, and CDR3s of at least 7 amino acids were retained. Antigen-specific clonotypes were identified using the MANAFEST web app by comparison of expansion in peptide wells against reference cultures. To be called positive, a clone needed expansion at FDR<0.05 compared with the reference and with all other wells, an odds ratio greater than 5, and a frequency greater than 0.1% in two replicate wells. A clonotype was defined as cross-reactive if the clonotype was significantly expanded both in SARS-CoV-2 spike wells and in at least one common cold coronavirus spike condition. CDR3 similarity was assessed by Levenshtein distance with the stringdist R package, and unrooted trees were built with ape in R 3.6.1. In its TCRdb copy, this immuneACCESS table keeps in-frame sequences only and misses some clones. Where compared with another copy, unresolved V genes explain less than half of these, and the others have no known cause. The V and J calls and clone size come from that table; D and trimming were worked out from the DNA. The sample contains fewer than 35,000 clones, about two thirds of them found a single time. Jointly, the top ten make up around 28% of the sample.

This clone was observed a single time. What antigen it recognizes has not been identified. Base qualities are not at hand, and no much larger clone is one base apart. The clonotype was recovered from a human donor who had a prior SARS-CoV-2 infection. The chain employs TRBV15 and TRBJ2-1; the junction holds 8 bases that match TRBD2. The specimen comprised CD4+ T cells from PBMCs cultured with a peptide pool, sampled before COVID-19 vaccination. CDR3 reads: CAAGDGASGFPGEQFF. Read as DNA, the sequence is TGTGCCGCGGGGGATGGGGCTAGCGGGTTTCCAGGTGAGCAGTTCTTC. The CDR3, completed at both ends by the reference TRBV15 and TRBJ2-1 genes, gives the full variable domain DAMVIQNPRYQVTQFGKPVTLSCSQTLNHNVMYWYQQKSSQAPKLLFHYYDKDFNNEADTPDNFQSRRPNTSFCFLDIRSPGLGDTAMYLCAAGDGASGFPGEQFFGPGTRLTVL.